This TCR beta chain was retrieved from a study of blood T cell repertoires in COVID-19. Per the study methods: Reference gene primer amplification in the assay estimated nucleated cell counts. Measured with immunoSEQ multiplex PCR; TCRdb has only the in-frame clones, and not every one. The DNA gave D and trimming, while V, J and clone size come from that table. Among 150,000 to 160,000 clones listed, around 85% were seen once. Per germline, CDR1 SGHVS and CDR2 FNYEAQ. Trimming took 0 bases from V and 8 from J; bases not matched to a gene: 3. The CDR3 loop spans 15 amino acids. The specimen sequenced was peripheral blood. The receptor was isolated from a woman aged 60-70 years with acute or convalescent COVID-19. This chain uses TRBV7-6 with TRBJ1-4; 10 positions agree with TRBD1. In nucleotides, the CDR3 is TGTGCCAGCAGCTTAGCGGACAGGGGGGCGGAAAAACTGTTTTTT. Amino acids: CASSLADRGAEKLFF.